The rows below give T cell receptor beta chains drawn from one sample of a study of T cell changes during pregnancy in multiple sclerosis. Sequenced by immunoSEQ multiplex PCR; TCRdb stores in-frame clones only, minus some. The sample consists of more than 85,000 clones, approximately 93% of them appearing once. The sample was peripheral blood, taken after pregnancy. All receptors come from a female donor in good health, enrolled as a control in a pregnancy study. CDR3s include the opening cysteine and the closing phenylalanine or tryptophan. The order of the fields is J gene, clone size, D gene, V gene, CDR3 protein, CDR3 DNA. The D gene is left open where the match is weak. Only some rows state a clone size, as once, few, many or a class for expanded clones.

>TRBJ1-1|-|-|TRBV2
CASSGTGSYAEAFF
TGTGCCAGCAGTGGGACGGGATCCTACGCTGAAGCTTTCTTT
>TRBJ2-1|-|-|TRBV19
CASSIYSNEQFF
TGTGCCAGTAGTATCTACAGCAATGAGCAGTTCTTC
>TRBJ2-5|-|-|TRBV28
CASRAKFRGETQYF
TGTGCCAGCAGAGCCAAGTTCCGAGGGGAGACCCAGTACTTC
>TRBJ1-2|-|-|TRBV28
CASSLVPTAPDF
TGTGCCAGCAGTTTAGTCCCGACAGCTCCAGACTTC
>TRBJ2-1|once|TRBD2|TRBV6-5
CASSLAGGGGEQFF
TGTGCCAGCAGCTTAGCGGGAGGCGGGGGTGAGCAGTTCTTC
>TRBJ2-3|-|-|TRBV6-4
CASSVNGGVDTQYF
TGTGCCAGCAGTGTAAACGGAGGGGTAGATACGCAGTATTTT
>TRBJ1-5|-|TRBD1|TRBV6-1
CASSVDRGGQPQHF
TGTGCCAGCAGTGTTGACAGGGGAGGTCAGCCCCAGCATTTT
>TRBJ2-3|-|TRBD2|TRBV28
CASRKGLAGGADTQYF
TGTGCCAGCCGAAAAGGACTAGCGGGAGGGGCAGATACGCAGTATTTT
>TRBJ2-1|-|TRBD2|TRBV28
CASSLLASGYNEQFF
TGTGCCAGCAGTTTATTGGCTAGCGGGTACAATGAGCAGTTCTTC
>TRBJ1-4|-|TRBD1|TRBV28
CASTLSGTGEEKLFF
TGTGCCAGCACCCTATCCGGGACAGGGGAAGAAAAACTGTTTTTT
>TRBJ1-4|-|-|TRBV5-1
CASTGVRPPGEKLFF
TGCGCCAGCACCGGCGTTAGGCCCCCGGGAGAAAAACTGTTTTTT
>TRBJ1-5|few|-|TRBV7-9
CASSKDITNQPQHF
TGTGCCAGCAGCAAGGACATAACCAATCAGCCCCAGCATTTT
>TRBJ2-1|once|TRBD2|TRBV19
CASSSYGTSAYNEQFF
TGTGCCAGTAGTTCTTATGGGACTAGCGCCTACAATGAGCAGTTCTTC
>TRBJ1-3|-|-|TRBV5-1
CASSLPQGKSGNTIYF
TGCGCCAGCAGCTTACCTCAGGGTAAATCTGGAAACACCATATATTTT
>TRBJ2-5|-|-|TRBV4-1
CASSQGGGNQETQYF
TGCGCCAGCAGCCAAGGCGGCGGGAACCAAGAGACCCAGTACTTC
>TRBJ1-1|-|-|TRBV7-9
CASSLRFLGGYTEAFF
TGTGCCAGCAGCTTGAGGTTTCTAGGGGGATACACTGAAGCTTTCTTT
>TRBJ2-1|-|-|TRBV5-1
CASSLAGLGSYNEQFF
TGCGCCAGCAGCTTGGCCGGGTTAGGATCCTACAATGAGCAGTTCTTC
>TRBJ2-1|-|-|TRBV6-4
CASSETSYNEQFF
TGTGCCAGCAGTGAAACTAGCTACAATGAGCAGTTCTTC
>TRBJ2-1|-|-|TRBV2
CASSELVGIINEQFF
TGTGCCAGCAGTGAGCTAGTAGGCATAATCAATGAGCAGTTCTTC
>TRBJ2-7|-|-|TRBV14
CASSQAGDPAVFEQYF
TGTGCCAGCAGCCAAGCCGGCGACCCCGCGGTGTTCGAGCAGTACTTC
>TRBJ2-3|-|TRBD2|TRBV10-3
CAIASGRGWDTQYF
TGTGCCATAGCTAGCGGGAGAGGGTGGGATACGCAGTATTTT
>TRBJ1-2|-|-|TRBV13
CASSRGFRGYTF
TGTGCCAGCTCCAGGGGTTTCCGTGGCTACACCTTC
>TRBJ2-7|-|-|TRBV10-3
CAISEARTGYEQYF
TGTGCCATCAGTGAGGCTAGAACGGGTTACGAGCAGTACTTC
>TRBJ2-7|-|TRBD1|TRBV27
CASSLSPGTGDYEQYF
TGTGCCAGCAGTTTATCACCCGGGACAGGGGACTACGAGCAGTACTTC
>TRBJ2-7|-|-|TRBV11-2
CASSLRWKRDWSYEQYF
TGTGCCAGCAGCTTAAGGTGGAAGAGGGACTGGTCCTACGAGCAGTACTTC
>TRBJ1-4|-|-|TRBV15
CATSRDEAGKLFF
TGTGCCACCAGCAGAGATGAGGCAGGGAAACTGTTTTTT
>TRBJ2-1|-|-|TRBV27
CASSLPGSSYNEQFF
TGTGCCAGCAGTTTACCGGGGAGCTCCTACAATGAGCAGTTCTTC
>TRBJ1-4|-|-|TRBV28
CASSLSGGPNEKLFF
TGTGCCAGCAGTTTATCGGGAGGTCCAAATGAAAAACTGTTTTTT
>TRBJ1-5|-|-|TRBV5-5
CASSNRINQPQHF
TGTGCCAGCAGCAACAGAATCAATCAGCCCCAGCATTTT
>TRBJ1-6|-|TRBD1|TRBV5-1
CASSWGTGSYNSPLHF
TGCGCCAGCAGCTGGGGGACAGGATCCTATAATTCACCCCTCCACTTT
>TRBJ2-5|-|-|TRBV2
CASSEMGGEETQYF
TGTGCCAGCAGTGAAATGGGCGGGGAAGAGACCCAGTACTTC
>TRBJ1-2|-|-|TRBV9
CASSVDAGNYGYTF
TGTGCCAGCAGCGTAGACGCGGGAAACTATGGCTACACCTTC
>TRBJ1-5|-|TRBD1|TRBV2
CASRKGQGAGQPQHF
TGTGCCAGCAGGAAAGGACAGGGGGCTGGGCAGCCCCAGCATTTT
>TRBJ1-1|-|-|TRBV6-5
CASTPGRNTEAFF
TGTGCCAGCACCCCGGGAAGAAACACTGAAGCTTTCTTT
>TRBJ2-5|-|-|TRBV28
CASSRSQRETQYF
TGTGCCAGCAGTAGGTCGCAGCGAGAGACCCAGTACTTC
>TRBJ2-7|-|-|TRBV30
CAWSVRGPYEQYF
TGTGCCTGGAGTGTCCGAGGGCCCTACGAGCAGTACTTC
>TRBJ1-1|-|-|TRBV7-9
CASSFTGEGTEAFF
TGTGCCAGCAGCTTCACCGGGGAGGGCACTGAAGCTTTCTTT
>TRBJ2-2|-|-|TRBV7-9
CASSSTGANTGELFF
TGTGCCAGCAGCAGCACCGGGGCGAACACCGGGGAGCTGTTTTTT
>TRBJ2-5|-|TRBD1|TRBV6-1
CASSKTGKDQYF
TGTGCCAGCAGCAAGACAGGGAAAGACCAGTACTTC
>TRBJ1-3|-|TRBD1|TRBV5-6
CASSPPGQGHTIYF
TGTGCCAGCAGCCCGCCGGGACAGGGACACACCATATATTTT
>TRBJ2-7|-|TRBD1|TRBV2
CASKRDRDFNEQYF
TGTGCCAGCAAGAGGGACAGGGACTTCAACGAGCAGTACTTC
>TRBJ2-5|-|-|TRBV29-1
CSGSLGRGQYF
TGCAGCGGCTCATTGGGAAGGGGCCAGTACTTC
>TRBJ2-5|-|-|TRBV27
CASSVYPLGASVEPGETQYF
TGTGCCAGCAGTGTATACCCCTTGGGTGCTAGCGTTGAACCGGGGGAGACCCAGTACTTC
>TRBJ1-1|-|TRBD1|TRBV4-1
CASTPGQPMNTEAFF
TGCGCCAGCACACCGGGACAGCCTATGAACACTGAAGCTTTCTTT
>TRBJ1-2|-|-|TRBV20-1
CSAQGFGGYTF
TGCAGTGCCCAGGGTTTCGGTGGCTACACCTTC
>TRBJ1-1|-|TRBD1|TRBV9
CASSVAGRTGQQNTEAFF
TGTGCCAGCAGCGTAGCAGGAAGGACAGGCCAACAGAACACTGAAGCTTTCTTT
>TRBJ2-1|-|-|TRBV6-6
CASSYGGDRNEQFF
TGTGCCAGCAGTTATGGCGGGGACCGGAATGAGCAGTTCTTC
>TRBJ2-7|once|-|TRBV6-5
CASSFTPNSYEQYF
TGTGCCAGCAGTTTTACACCGAACTCCTACGAGCAGTACTTC
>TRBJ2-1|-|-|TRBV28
CASRTSGLGDNEQFF
TGTGCCAGCAGAACTTCGGGACTCGGCGATAATGAGCAGTTCTTC
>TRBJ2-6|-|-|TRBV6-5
CASSWAGASGANVLTF
TGTGCCAGCAGTTGGGCAGGGGCCTCAGGGGCCAACGTCCTGACTTTC
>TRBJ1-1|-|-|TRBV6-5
CASSYGGLGGSEAFF
TGTGCCAGCAGTTACGGCGGGTTAGGAGGATCTGAAGCTTTCTTT
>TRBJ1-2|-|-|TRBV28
CASSFTGFPGMGGGYTF
TGTGCCAGCAGTTTTACGGGATTTCCGGGTATGGGTGGCGGCTACACCTTC